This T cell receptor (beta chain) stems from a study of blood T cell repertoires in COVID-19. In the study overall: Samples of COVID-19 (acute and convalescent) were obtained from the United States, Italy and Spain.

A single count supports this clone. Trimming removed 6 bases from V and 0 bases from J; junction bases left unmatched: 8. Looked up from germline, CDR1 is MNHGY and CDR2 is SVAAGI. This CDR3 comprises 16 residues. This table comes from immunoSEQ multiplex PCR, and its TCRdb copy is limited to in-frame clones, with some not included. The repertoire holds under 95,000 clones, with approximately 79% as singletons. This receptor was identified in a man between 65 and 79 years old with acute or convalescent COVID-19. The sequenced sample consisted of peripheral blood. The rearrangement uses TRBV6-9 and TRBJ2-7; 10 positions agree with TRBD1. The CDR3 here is CASRPPGQGSSYEQYV. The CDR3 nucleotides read TGTGCCAGCAGACCTCCGGGACAGGGGAGCTCCTACGAGCAGTACGTC.